Detailed here is one TCR beta chain. By sample share, this clonotype is large (0.1 to 1%). Its antigen is unknown. The record has no base qualities; no much larger clone is one base away. The germline V gene supplies CDR1 SGHAT and CDR2 FQNNGV. The CDR3 numbers 16 residues from cysteine through phenylalanine. CDR3 DNA is the only sequence kept; it has 48 bases, read in frame from the first base. V and J are truncated by 3 bases and 0 bases respectively, leaving an intervening sequence of 12 bases. These data originate in a study. TCRdb records Illumina MiSeq as the sequencer. Through fastp at Q25 and MiXCR, TCRdb rebuilt clones from the public reads, retaining in-frame beta chains. Merged by CDR3 protein, the rows form single entries marked with the most common genes and DNA. For this sample the table gives fewer than 5,500 distinct CDR3 sequences, of which 8% to 9.5% were detected only once. 8.7% of the sample is in the top ten clones.

This TCR was sampled from a human donor with rheumatoid arthritis. Rearrangement joined TRBV11-2 to TRBJ2-4, with no D gene named confidently. The source material was CD4+ T cells from synovial fluid. At the DNA level, the sequence is TGTGCCAGCAGCTTGGTCGGGCAGCTAGCCAAAAACATTCAGTACTTC. Its translation reads: CASSLVGQLAKNIQYF.